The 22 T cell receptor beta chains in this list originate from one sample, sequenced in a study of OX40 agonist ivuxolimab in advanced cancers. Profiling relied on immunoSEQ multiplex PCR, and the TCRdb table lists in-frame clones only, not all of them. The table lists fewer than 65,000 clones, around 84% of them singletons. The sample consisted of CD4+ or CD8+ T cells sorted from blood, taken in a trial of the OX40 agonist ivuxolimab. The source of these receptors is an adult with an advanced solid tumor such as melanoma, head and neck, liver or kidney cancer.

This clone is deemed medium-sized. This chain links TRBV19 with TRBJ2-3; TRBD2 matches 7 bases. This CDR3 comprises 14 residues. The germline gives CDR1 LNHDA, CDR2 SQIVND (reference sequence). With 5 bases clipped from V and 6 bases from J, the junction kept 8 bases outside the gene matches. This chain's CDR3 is CASSLWEGQDTQYF. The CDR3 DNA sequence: TGTGCCAGTAGTCTTTGGGAGGGCCAGGATACGCAGTATTTT.

The DNA for the CDR3 is TGTGCCAGCAGCTTAAGAGGCAGGGGACCTATCTATGGCTACACCTTC. Residues: CASSLRGRGPIYGYTF. The chain recombines TRBV7-9 with TRBJ1-2; maybe TRBD1 (6 bases). This CDR3 comprises 16 residues. Looked up from germline, CDR1 is SEHNR and CDR2 is FQNEAQ (reference sequence). V was trimmed by 2 bases and J by 4 bases, leaving 17 bases between them.

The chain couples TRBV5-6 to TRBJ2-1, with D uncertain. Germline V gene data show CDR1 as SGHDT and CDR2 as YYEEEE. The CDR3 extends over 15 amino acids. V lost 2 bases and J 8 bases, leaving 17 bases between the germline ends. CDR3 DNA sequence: TGTGCCAGCAGCTTTTGGAATTCCCGTACCGATGAGCAGTTCTTC. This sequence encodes CASSFWNSRTDEQFF.

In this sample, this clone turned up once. CDR3 sequence (DNA): TGTGCCAGTTCCCAGGGTGTCGGGCCCAGCACAGATACGCAGTATTTT. Protein product: CASSQGVGPSTDTQYF. The V and J genes are TRBV2 and TRBJ2-3, with D possibly matching TRBD1 (5 bases). CDR3 length: 16 amino acids. Germline V gene sequence: CDR1 SNHLY, CDR2 FYNNEI. The ends were cut back, 9 bases at V and 0 bases at J, with 19 bases in the middle.

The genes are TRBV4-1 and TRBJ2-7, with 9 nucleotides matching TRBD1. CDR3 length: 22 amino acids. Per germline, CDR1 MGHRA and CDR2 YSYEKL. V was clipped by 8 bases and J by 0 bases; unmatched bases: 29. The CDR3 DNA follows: TGCGCCAGCGCTCAGAGGCTTAACAGGGGGCAGGGTTCGGCCCCTAGCTCCTACGAGCAGTACTTC. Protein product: CASAQRLNRGQGSAPSSYEQYF.

CDR3: CASSLGGTLSNYGYTF. The CDR3 bases are TGTGCCAGCAGCTTAGGGGGGACACTATCTAACTATGGCTACACCTTC. The chain is built from TRBV7-2 and TRBJ1-2, with a possible D match to TRBD1 (6 bases). Per the germline V gene, CDR1 is SGHTA and CDR2 is FQGNSA. With 1 base removed from V and 0 bases from J, the gap between germline ends came to 12 bases. This CDR3 spans 16 amino acids.

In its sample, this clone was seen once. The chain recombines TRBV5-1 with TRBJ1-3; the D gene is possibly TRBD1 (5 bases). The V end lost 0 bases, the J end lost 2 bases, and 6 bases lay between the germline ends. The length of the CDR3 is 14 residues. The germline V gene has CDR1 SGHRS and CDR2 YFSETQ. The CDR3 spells CASSLDRTGNTIYF. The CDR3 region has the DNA TGCGCCAGCAGCTTGGACAGGACTGGAAACACCATATATTTT. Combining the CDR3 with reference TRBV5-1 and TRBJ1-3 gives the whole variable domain KAGVTQTPRYLIKTRGQQVTLSCSPISGHRSVSWYQQTPGQGLQFLFEYFSETQRNKGNFPGRFSGRQFSNSRSEMNVSTLELGDSALYLCASSLDRTGNTIYFGEGSWLTVV.

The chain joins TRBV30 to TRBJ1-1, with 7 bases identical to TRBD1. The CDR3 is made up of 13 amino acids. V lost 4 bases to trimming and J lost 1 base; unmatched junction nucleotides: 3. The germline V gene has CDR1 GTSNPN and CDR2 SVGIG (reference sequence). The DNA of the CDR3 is TGTGCCTGGACAGGGGGAAGGAACACTGAAGCTTTCTTT. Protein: CAWTGGRNTEAFF.

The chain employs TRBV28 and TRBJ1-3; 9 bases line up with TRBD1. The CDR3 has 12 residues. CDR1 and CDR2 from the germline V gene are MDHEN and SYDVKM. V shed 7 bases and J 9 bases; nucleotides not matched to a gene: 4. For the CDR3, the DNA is TGTGCCAGCACCCGGACAGGGGCCACCATATATTTT. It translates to CASTRTGATIYF.

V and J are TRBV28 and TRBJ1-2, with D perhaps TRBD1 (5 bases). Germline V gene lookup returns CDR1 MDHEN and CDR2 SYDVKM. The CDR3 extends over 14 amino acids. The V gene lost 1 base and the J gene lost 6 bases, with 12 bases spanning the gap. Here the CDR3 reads CASSLSGGRDGYTF. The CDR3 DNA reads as TGTGCCAGCAGTTTATCCGGGGGGAGAGATGGCTACACCTTC.

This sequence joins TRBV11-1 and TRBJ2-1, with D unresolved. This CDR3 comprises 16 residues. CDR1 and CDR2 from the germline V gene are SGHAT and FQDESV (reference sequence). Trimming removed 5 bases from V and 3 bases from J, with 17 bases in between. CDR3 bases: TGTGCCAGCAGCCCACGATTCTTATCCTTCTACAATGAGCAGTTCTTC. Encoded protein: CASSPRFLSFYNEQFF.

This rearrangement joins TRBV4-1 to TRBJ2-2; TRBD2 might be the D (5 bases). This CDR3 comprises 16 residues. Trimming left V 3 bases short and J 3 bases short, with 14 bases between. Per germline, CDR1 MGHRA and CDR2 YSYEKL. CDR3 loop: CASSHPGSGYTGELFF. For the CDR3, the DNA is TGCGCCAGCAGCCACCCCGGGTCGGGGTACACCGGGGAGCTGTTTTTT.

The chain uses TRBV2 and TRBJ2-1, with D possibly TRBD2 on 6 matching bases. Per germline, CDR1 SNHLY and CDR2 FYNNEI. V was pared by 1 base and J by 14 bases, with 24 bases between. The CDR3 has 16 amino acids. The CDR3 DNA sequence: TGTGCCAGCAGTGAAGAAAGGTTTCCGAGCGTAGGCGGGAAGTTCTTC. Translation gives CASSEERFPSVGGKFF.

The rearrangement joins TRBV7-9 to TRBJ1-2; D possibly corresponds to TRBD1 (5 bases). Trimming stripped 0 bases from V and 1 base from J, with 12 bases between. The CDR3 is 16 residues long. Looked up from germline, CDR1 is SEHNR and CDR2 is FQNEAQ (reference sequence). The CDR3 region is CASSLADSPDNYGYTF. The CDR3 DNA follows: TGTGCCAGCAGCTTAGCTGACAGTCCGGATAACTATGGCTACACCTTC.

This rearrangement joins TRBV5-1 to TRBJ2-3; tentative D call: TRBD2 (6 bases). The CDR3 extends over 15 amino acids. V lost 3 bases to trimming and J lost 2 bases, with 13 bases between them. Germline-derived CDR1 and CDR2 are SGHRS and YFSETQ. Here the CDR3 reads CASSWQRATTDTQYF. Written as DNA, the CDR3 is TGCGCCAGCAGCTGGCAGCGGGCCACCACAGATACGCAGTATTTT. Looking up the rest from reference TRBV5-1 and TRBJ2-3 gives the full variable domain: KAGVTQTPRYLIKTRGQQVTLSCSPISGHRSVSWYQQTPGQGLQFLFEYFSETQRNKGNFPGRFSGRQFSNSRSEMNVSTLELGDSALYLCASSWQRATTDTQYFGPGTRLTVL.

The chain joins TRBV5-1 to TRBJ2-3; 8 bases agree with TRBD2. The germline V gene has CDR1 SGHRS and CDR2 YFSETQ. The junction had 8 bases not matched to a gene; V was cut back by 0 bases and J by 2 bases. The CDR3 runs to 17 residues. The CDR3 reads CASSLAGGSGNTDTQYF. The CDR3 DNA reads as TGCGCCAGCAGCTTGGCCGGGGGTAGCGGGAACACAGATACGCAGTATTTT.

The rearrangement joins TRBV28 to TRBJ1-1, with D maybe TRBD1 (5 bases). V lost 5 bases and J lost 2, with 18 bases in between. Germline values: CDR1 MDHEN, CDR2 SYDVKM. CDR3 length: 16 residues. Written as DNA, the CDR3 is TGTGCCAGCAGTAGCTGGGGGGACGAGGGAAACACTGAAGCTTTCTTT. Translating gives CASSSWGDEGNTEAFF. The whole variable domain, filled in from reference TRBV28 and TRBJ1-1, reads DVKVTQSSRYLVKRTGEKVFLECVQDMDHENMFWYRQDPGLGLRLIYFSYDVKMKEKGDIPEGYSVSREKKERFSLILESASTNQTSMYLCASSSWGDEGNTEAFFGQGTRLTVV.

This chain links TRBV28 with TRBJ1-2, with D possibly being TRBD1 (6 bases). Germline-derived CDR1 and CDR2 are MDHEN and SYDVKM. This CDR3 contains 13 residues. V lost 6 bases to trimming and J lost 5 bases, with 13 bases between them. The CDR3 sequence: CASRTGGQYGYTF. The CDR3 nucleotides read TGTGCCAGCAGAACGGGGGGGCAGTATGGCTACACCTTC.

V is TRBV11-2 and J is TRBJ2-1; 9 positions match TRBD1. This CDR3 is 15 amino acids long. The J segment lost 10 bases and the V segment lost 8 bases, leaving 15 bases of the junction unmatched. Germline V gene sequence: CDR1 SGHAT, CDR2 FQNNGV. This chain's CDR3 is CASGTGTGSKREQFF. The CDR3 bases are TGTGCCAGCGGAACCGGGACAGGGTCCAAACGGGAGCAGTTCTTC.

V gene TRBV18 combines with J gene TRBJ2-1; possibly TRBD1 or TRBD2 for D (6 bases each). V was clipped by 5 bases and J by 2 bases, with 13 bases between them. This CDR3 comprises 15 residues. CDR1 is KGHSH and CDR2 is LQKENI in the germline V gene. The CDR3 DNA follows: TGTGCCAGCTCATTAGGGGGGAATGCCTACAATGAGCAGTTCTTC. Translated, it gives CASSLGGNAYNEQFF. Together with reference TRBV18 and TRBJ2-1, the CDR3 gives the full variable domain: NAGVMQNPRHLVRRRGQEARLRCSPMKGHSHVYWYRQLPEEGLKFMVYLQKENIIDESGMPKERFSAEFPKEGPSILRIQQVVRGDSAAYFCASSLGGNAYNEQFFGPGTRLTVL.

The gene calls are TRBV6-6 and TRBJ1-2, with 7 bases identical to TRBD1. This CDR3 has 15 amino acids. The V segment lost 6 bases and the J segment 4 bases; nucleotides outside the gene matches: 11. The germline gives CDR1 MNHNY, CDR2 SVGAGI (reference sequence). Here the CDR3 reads CASSPDREPFYGYTF. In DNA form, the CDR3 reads TGTGCCAGCAGCCCCGACAGGGAACCCTTCTATGGCTACACCTTC.

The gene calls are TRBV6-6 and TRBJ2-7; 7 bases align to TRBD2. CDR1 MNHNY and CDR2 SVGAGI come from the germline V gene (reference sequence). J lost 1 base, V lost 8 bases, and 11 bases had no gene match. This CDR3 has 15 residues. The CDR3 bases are TGTGCCAGCGCGAAGGGATGGGGGGGATCCTACGAGCAGTACTTC. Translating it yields CASAKGWGGSYEQYF.